These T cell receptor beta chains were read from a single sample in a study of CD8+ T cells in alopecia areata. The data were produced by immunoSEQ multiplex PCR, yet TCRdb's version contains in-frame clones alone and is incomplete. The sample holds about 56,000 clones, 96% seen once. Sequencing was performed on CD8+ T cells sorted from blood, taken at week 0. The receptors here all came from a human donor with alopecia areata. Each CDR3 is given with its conserved first and last residue.

v_call,cdr3_aa
TRBV19,CASSMVGSRDEAFF
TRBV29-1,CSVVGEAGYQETQYF
TRBV7-7,CASSLGQGYNEQFF
TRBV4-2,CASSQLTGGRYQPQHF
TRBV5-1,CASSISGGNEQFF
TRBV7-2,CASSSYMGKGAFF
TRBV29-1,CSVWRGPLYGYTF
TRBV7-3,CASSPMGLGEETQYF
TRBV7-2,CASSSGTLYEQYF
TRBV11-2,CASSSWTGANTGELFF
TRBV5-4,CASSLPGTRLTDTQYF
TRBV4-3,CASSQGFGGRDPTHYEQYF
TRBV15,CATSITPLYNSPLHF
TRBV13,CASSLAQRGGTGELFF
TRBV7-2,CASSLAVGLAGAYEQYF
TRBV7-6,CASSASPYNEQFF
TRBV7-9,CASPGSTGELFF
TRBV4-1,CASSQGWTSYNEQFF
TRBV27,CASTHLGRGAPDTQYF
TRBV11-2,CASSLTYRGEQYF
TRBV7-2,CASSSLAGGSNTGELFF
TRBV5-1,CASSLERDEQYF
TRBV15,CATSRDRGQGYNGYTF
TRBV27,CASSLWGTGELFF
TRBV28,CASTGSGADTQYF
TRBV7-6,CASSLGPGLAVNIQYF
TRBV7-9,CASSRDSNNEQFF
TRBV7-7,CASSPLTGGYGYTF
TRBV2,CANRLDTGELFF
TRBV7-6,CASSSTTGANTEAFF
TRBV4-3,CASSQGSGSGIAKNIQYF
TRBV27,CASSWAGGIQETQYF
TRBV5-4,CASSTLAGEYQETQYF
TRBV6-6,CASRGSYNSPLHF
TRBV6-6,CASSYSTGVEEQYF
TRBV11-3,CASSLGDTGELFF
TRBV5-6,CASSFGARRHTDTQYF
TRBV13,CASSLVAGTQYF
TRBV29-1,CSVELKYNEQFF
TRBV5-4,CASSLAWQSPTDTQYF
TRBV7-3,CASSSWEARDTQYF
TRBV7-9,CASSLRVYRDETQYF
TRBV6-4,CASSERQLSSYNEQFF
TRBV4-2,CASSQDGASGAYNEQFF
TRBV7-9,CASSVLGLWETQYF
TRBV4-1,CASSQDSSSSYEQYF
TRBV7-9,CASRSSPTGGENSAFF
TRBV6-5,CASSSTGSGPNEKLFF
TRBV6-5,CASSYSNNQPQHF
TRBV4-1,CASSQARSGNTIYF
TRBV21-1,CASRWGTETQYF
TRBV28,CASSFTTMGNQPQHF